This TCR beta chain was identified in a study of blood T cell repertoires in COVID-19. Across the study: Specimens from acute and convalescent COVID-19 originated in the United States, Italy and Spain.

Generated by immunoSEQ multiplex PCR, the TCRdb table keeps only in-frame clones and is missing some. The profile shows around 150,000 clones, 70% to 90% of them singletons. With V trimmed by 8 bases and J by 3 bases, 6 bases remained unmatched. This CDR3 spans 14 amino acids. The V gene's germline CDR1 is MNHEY and CDR2 SVGAGI. Grouping used clinical history reported by participants in a survey and questionnaire. The material sequenced was PBMCs or T cells enriched from blood (not recorded which). The rearrangement joins TRBV6-5 to TRBJ1-2; TRBD1 matches at 10 bases. This clonotype originated in a woman in her thirties or forties who had recovered from COVID-19. The CDR3 spells CASGGGTGDYGYTF. CDR3 coding DNA: TGTGCCAGCGGGGGGGGGACAGGGGACTATGGCTACACCTTC.